Each of the 3 T cell receptor beta chains below was sequenced from the same sample in a study of T cell changes during pregnancy in multiple sclerosis. The data were produced by immunoSEQ multiplex PCR, yet TCRdb's version contains in-frame clones alone and is incomplete. The sample includes about 84,000 clones, 94% of them seen just once. The input for sequencing was peripheral blood, taken in the second trimester of pregnancy. The receptors were gathered from a female donor in good health, enrolled as a control in a pregnancy study.

There are a few counts of this clone. This rearrangement joins TRBV5-1 to TRBJ2-1, with a possible D match to TRBD1 (6 bases). The V gene's germline CDR1 is SGHRS and CDR2 YFSETQ. This CDR3 region has 15 residues. V was pared by 0 bases and J by 4 bases, with 11 bases between. The CDR3 DNA sequence: TGCGCCAGCAGCTTGGATGGACAGCGGTACAATGAGCAGTTCTTC. Translating gives CASSLDGQRYNEQFF.

This sequence joins TRBV28 and TRBJ1-5, with TRBD1 as a possible D gene (6 bases). Trimming left V 5 bases short and J 5 bases short, with 13 bases between. CDR1 and CDR2 (germline): MDHEN, SYDVKM. This CDR3 spans 14 amino acids. This CDR3 reads CASSRKGDYQPQHF. The DNA for the CDR3 is TGTGCCAGCAGTCGAAAGGGGGATTATCAGCCCCAGCATTTT.

The chain employs TRBV19 and TRBJ2-1; 10 nucleotides align to TRBD2. The germline V gene has CDR1 LNHDA and CDR2 SQIVND (reference sequence). V lost 6 bases, J lost 8 bases, and 13 bases stayed unmatched. The CDR3 contains 16 residues. In nucleotides, the CDR3 is TGTGCCAGTAGCCCCCATCCTAGCGGGAGTGGCGATGAGCAGTTCTTC. Translating it yields CASSPHPSGSGDEQFF.